These T cell receptor beta chains were read from a single sample in a study of tumor-infiltrating lymphocytes in localized non-small cell lung cancer. Method: immunoSEQ multiplex PCR; TCRdb's copy keeps in-frame clones and lacks some. The sample includes under 25,000 clones, 55% to 75% seen only once; the top ten take 14% to 15%. Sequencing was done on a sample of lung tumor tissue. The receptors shown here come from a human donor with non-small cell lung cancer. Both conserved end residues are part of each CDR3. D genes are given only for firm matches. Only part of the rows carry a size: once, few, many, or a class if the clone is expanded.

j_gene,d_gene,abundance,v_gene,CDR3aa,CDR3nt
TRBJ1-5,NA,NA,TRBV7-2,CASSLEGISNQPQHF,TGTGCCAGCAGCTTAGAGGGGATTAGCAATCAGCCCCAGCATTTT
TRBJ1-1,NA,NA,TRBV9,CASSPRSTGNTEAFF,TGTGCCAGCAGCCCCAGATCGACAGGAAACACTGAAGCTTTCTTT
TRBJ1-5,NA,NA,TRBV21-1,CATESQPQHF,TGTGCCACCGAGTCCCAGCCCCAGCATTTT
TRBJ2-7,NA,medium-sized,TRBV28,CASSHTYEQYF,TGTGCCAGCAGTCACACCTACGAGCAGTACTTC
TRBJ2-1,NA,NA,TRBV9,CASSERGNEQFF,TGTGCCAGCAGCGAGAGGGGCAATGAGCAGTTCTTC
TRBJ2-7,TRBD2,few,TRBV29-1,CSVVGSGSSYEQYF,TGCAGCGTTGTAGGGAGCGGGAGCTCCTACGAGCAGTACTTC
TRBJ2-3,NA,NA,TRBV9,CASSVRGATTDTQYF,TGTGCCAGCAGCGTACGCGGAGCTACCACAGATACGCAGTATTTT
TRBJ1-1,NA,few,TRBV21-1,CASSKVRDNNTEAFF,TGTGCCAGCAGCAAGGTACGGGACAACAACACTGAAGCTTTCTTT
TRBJ2-4,TRBD2,few,TRBV18,CASSPETGGSRYF,TGTGCCAGCTCACCAGAGACGGGAGGTTCCAGGTACTTC
TRBJ2-7,NA,NA,TRBV28,CASSLRESSYEQYF,TGTGCCAGCAGTTTGAGGGAGAGCTCCTACGAGCAGTACTTC
TRBJ1-1,TRBD1,NA,TRBV5-6,CASSWDSRRNTEAFF,TGTGCCAGCAGCTGGGACAGCAGGAGGAACACTGAAGCTTTCTTT
TRBJ2-3,NA,few,TRBV27,CASRVETQYF,TGTGCCAGCAGGGTGGAGACGCAGTATTTT
TRBJ1-5,NA,medium-sized,TRBV25-1,CASSLGADQPQHF,TGTGCCAGCAGCTTGGGGGCAGATCAGCCCCAGCATTTT
TRBJ2-5,TRBD1,NA,TRBV15,CATSEQGGWEQYF,TGTGCCACCAGCGAACAGGGGGGTTGGGAGCAGTACTTC
TRBJ2-7,NA,few,TRBV2,CASSFKRAYEQYF,TGTGCCAGCAGTTTTAAGCGGGCCTACGAGCAGTACTTC
TRBJ2-1,NA,NA,TRBV5-6,CATSYITGQQFF,TGTGCCACGTCTTATATCACAGGGCAGCAGTTCTTC
TRBJ2-7,NA,NA,TRBV7-9,CASSNEDSYEQYF,TGTGCCAGCAGCAATGAGGACAGTTACGAGCAGTACTTC
TRBJ1-4,NA,NA,TRBV5-1,CASSGDEKLFF,TGCGCCAGCAGCGGCGATGAAAAACTGTTTTTT
TRBJ1-1,NA,NA,TRBV28,CASSLFSGPRAEAFF,TGTGCCAGCAGTTTATTTTCAGGCCCTAGGGCTGAAGCTTTCTTT
TRBJ1-1,NA,few,TRBV9,CASSVEERYTEAFF,TGTGCCAGCAGCGTAGAGGAGAGGTACACTGAAGCTTTCTTT
TRBJ1-5,TRBD1,NA,TRBV19,CASSPQGQGVFQPQHF,TGTGCCAGTAGTCCCCAGGGACAGGGGGTGTTTCAGCCCCAGCATTTT
TRBJ1-1,NA,NA,TRBV28,CASSLMAAGGAFF,TGTGCCAGCAGTTTAATGGCGGCGGGGGGGGCTTTCTTT
TRBJ2-7,NA,NA,TRBV11-1,CASSLAGGSYEQYF,TGTGCCAGCAGCTTAGCGGGAGGATCCTACGAGCAGTACTTC
TRBJ2-7,NA,NA,TRBV18,CASSLLGGSYEQYF,TGTGCCAGCTCACTTTTGGGGGGTTCCTACGAGCAGTACTTC
TRBJ1-5,NA,NA,TRBV19,CATGTLYQPQHF,TGTGCCACCGGGACGTTATACCAGCCCCAGCATTTT
TRBJ2-3,TRBD2,once,TRBV28,CASSLYQLAGQLDTQYF,TGTGCCAGCAGTTTATACCAACTAGCGGGACAGTTGGATACGCAGTATTTT
TRBJ2-7,NA,few,TRBV27,CASNPTGTWYGEQYF,TGTGCCAGCAACCCTACCGGGACTTGGTACGGGGAGCAGTACTTC
TRBJ2-2,NA,once,TRBV28,CASSLGDRRRGGELFF,TGTGCCAGCAGTTTAGGAGACAGGAGGAGGGGCGGGGAGCTGTTTTTT
TRBJ1-5,NA,NA,TRBV7-2,CASSPSGGNQPQHF,TGTGCCAGCAGCCCTTCAGGGGGCAATCAGCCCCAGCATTTT
TRBJ2-1,NA,NA,TRBV14,CASSLLGAYNEQFF,TGTGCCAGCAGCCTCTTGGGAGCCTACAATGAGCAGTTCTTC
TRBJ1-4,NA,NA,TRBV28,CASSSRGTGSTNEKLFF,TGTGCCAGCAGTTCGAGGGGTACAGGGTCAACTAATGAAAAACTGTTTTTT
TRBJ2-7,NA,many,TRBV2,CASSRVEDYEQYF,TGTGCCAGCAGCCGGGTGGAGGACTACGAGCAGTACTTC
TRBJ1-2,TRBD1,few,TRBV25-1,CASSDTGTVNYGYTF,TGTGCCAGCAGTGACACCGGGACAGTTAACTATGGCTACACCTTC
TRBJ2-3,TRBD2,once,TRBV5-6,CASSSLLAGGTDTQYF,TGTGCCAGCAGCTCGTTACTAGCGGGGGGCACAGATACGCAGTATTTT
TRBJ1-1,TRBD1,NA,TRBV5-4,CASSRDRVNTEAFF,TGTGCCAGCAGCCGGGACAGGGTGAACACTGAAGCTTTCTTT
TRBJ2-7,NA,NA,TRBV20-1,CSARLQAREYF,TGCAGTGCTAGACTTCAGGCCAGGGAGTACTTC
TRBJ1-2,NA,NA,TRBV29-1,CSVDGPLTNYGYTF,TGCAGCGTTGATGGCCCCCTAACTAACTATGGCTACACCTTC
TRBJ1-4,NA,NA,TRBV10-3,CAISESWYGPGDEKLFF,TGTGCCATCAGTGAGTCTTGGTATGGCCCCGGAGATGAAAAACTGTTTTTT
TRBJ1-2,TRBD1,NA,TRBV7-2,CASSSQPRDRGGYTF,TGTGCCAGCAGCTCCCAACCTCGGGACAGGGGTGGCTACACCTTC
TRBJ1-1,NA,few,TRBV2,CASISGEVESTEAFF,TGTGCCAGCATTTCAGGGGAGGTTGAGAGCACTGAAGCTTTCTTT
TRBJ2-7,NA,few,TRBV6-1,CASSEVPAPYEQYF,TGTGCCAGCAGTGAAGTACCGGCCCCTTACGAGCAGTACTTC
TRBJ2-1,NA,NA,TRBV7-6,CASSLLAPVQRQYNEQFF,TGTGCCAGCAGCTTATTGGCGCCTGTCCAGCGGCAATACAATGAGCAGTTCTTC
TRBJ2-3,TRBD1,NA,TRBV5-1,CASSGNRGFTDTQYF,TGCGCCAGCAGCGGAAACAGGGGATTCACAGATACGCAGTATTTT
TRBJ2-1,NA,NA,TRBV11-3,CASSLRRGGYNEQFF,TGTGCCAGCAGCTTAAGGAGGGGAGGCTACAATGAGCAGTTCTTC
TRBJ1-2,NA,NA,TRBV11-2,CASSLGSANNYGYTF,TGTGCCAGCAGCTTAGGGTCAGCGAATAACTATGGCTACACCTTC
TRBJ1-1,TRBD1,NA,TRBV4-1,CASSQDRGRTEAFF,TGCGCCAGCAGCCAAGACAGGGGGCGGACTGAAGCTTTCTTT
TRBJ1-4,NA,NA,TRBV5-1,CASSQDPPNEKLFF,TGCGCCAGCAGCCAGGACCCCCCTAATGAAAAACTGTTTTTT